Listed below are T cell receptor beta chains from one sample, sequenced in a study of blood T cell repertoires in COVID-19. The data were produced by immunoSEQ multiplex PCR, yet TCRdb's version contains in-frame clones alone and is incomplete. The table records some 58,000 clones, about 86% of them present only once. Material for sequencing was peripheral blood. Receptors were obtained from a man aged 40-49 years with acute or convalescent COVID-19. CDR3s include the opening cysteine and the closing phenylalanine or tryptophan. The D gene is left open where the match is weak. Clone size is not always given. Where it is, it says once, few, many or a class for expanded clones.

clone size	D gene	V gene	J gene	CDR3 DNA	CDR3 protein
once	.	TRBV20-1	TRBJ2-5	TGCAGTGCTGGCAGGGTGACCCAGTACTTC	CSAGRVTQYF
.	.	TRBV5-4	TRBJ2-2	TGTGCCAGCAGCGGGAGGGGGGGCACCGGGGAGCTGTTTTTT	CASSGRGGTGELFF
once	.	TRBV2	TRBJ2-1	TGTGCCAGAGGGGTGGGCTATGAGCAGTTCTTC	CARGVGYEQFF
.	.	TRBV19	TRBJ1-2	TGTGCCAGTAGTATGAGCGCTCTCCGGGGCTACACCTTC	CASSMSALRGYTF
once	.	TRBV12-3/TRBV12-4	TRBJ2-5	TGTGCCAGCAGTCAGGGTCAAGAGACCCAGTACTTC	CASSQGQETQYF
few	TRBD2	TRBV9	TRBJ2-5	TGTGCCAGCAGCGTAGAGGGAGGGCAGAAAGAGACCCAGTACTTC	CASSVEGGQKETQYF
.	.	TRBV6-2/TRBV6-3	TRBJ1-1	TGTGCCAGCAGTCCACATCAGGGAAGAGGAGAAGGGACTGAAGCTTTCTTT	CASSPHQGRGEGTEAFF
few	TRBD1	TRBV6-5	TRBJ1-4	TGTGCCAGCAGTTCGACAGGGACTAATGAAAAACTGTTTTTT	CASSSTGTNEKLFF
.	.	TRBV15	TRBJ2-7	TGTGCCACCGGCACATTCTACGAGCAGTACTTC	CATGTFYEQYF
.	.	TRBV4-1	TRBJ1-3	TGCGCCAGCAGCCAAGATTCTACGCGTGGAAACACCATATATTTT	CASSQDSTRGNTIYF
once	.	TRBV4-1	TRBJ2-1	TGCGCCAGCAGCCAAGTCGGGTCTTCCAATGAGCAGTTCTTC	CASSQVGSSNEQFF
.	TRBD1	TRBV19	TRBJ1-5	TGTGCCACCCCACCAGGGGGCAGAAATCAGCCCCAGCATTTT	CATPPGGRNQPQHF
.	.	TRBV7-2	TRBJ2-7	TGTGCCAGCAGCTTAGGGGCCTCTCAAGAGCAGTACTTC	CASSLGASQEQYF
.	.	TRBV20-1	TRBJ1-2	TGCAGTGCTAGTGGCCCATCGGGCTATGGCTACACCTTC	CSASGPSGYGYTF
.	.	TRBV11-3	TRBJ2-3	TGTGCCAGCAGCTTGGAGGCGTCAGATACGCAGTATTTT	CASSLEASDTQYF
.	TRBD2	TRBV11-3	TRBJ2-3	TGTGCCAGCAGCCTCACTAGCGGGGGGCTCCGCGATACGCAGTATTTT	CASSLTSGGLRDTQYF
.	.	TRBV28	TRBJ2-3	TGTGCCAGCAGTATACAGGGAATTTCTAGCACAGATACGCAGTATTTT	CASSIQGISSTDTQYF
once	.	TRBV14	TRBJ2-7	TGTGCCAGCAGCCAGTCTACTAGAGGCGAGCAGTACTTC	CASSQSTRGEQYF
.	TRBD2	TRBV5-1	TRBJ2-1	TGCGCCAGCAGCTTGGGGAGCGGGGGGCTCAATGGGCAGTTCTTC	CASSLGSGGLNGQFF
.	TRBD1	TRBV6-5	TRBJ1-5	TGTGCCAGCAGCCGTACAGGGGGAAATCAGCCCCAGCATTTT	CASSRTGGNQPQHF
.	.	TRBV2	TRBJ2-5	TGTGCCAGCAGACCAGGGTTGGGAGGTACCCAGTACTTC	CASRPGLGGTQYF
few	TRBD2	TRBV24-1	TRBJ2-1	TGTGCCACCAGTCGCGGCTGGGGGCGGGGGGAAAATGAGCAGTTCTTC	CATSRGWGRGENEQFF
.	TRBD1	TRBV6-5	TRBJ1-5	TGTGCCAGCACCCAAGGGACAGCCCTTCAGCCCCAGCATTTT	CASTQGTALQPQHF
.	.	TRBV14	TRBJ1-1	TGTGCCAGCAGCCGCGGGACGGTCACTGAAGCTTTCTTT	CASSRGTVTEAFF
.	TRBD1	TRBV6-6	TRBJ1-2	TGTGCCAGCAGTTACTCACAGGGGGCGCCTGGCTACACCTTC	CASSYSQGAPGYTF
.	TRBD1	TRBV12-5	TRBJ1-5	TGTGCTAGTGGGGGACAGGGGGATCAGCCCCAGCATTTT	CASGGQGDQPQHF